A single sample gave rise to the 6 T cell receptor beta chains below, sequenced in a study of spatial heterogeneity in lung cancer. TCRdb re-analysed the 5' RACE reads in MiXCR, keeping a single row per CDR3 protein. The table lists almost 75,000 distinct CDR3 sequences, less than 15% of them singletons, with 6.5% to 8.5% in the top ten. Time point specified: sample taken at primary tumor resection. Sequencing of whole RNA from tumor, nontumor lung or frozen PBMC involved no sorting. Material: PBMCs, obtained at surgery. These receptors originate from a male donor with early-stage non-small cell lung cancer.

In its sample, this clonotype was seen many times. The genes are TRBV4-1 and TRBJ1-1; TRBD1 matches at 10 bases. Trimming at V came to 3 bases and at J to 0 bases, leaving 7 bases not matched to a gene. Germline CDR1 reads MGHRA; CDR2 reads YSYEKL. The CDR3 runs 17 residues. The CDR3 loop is CASSHHRDRGLNTEAFF. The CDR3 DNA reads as TGCGCCAGCAGCCACCACCGGGACAGGGGTTTGAACACTGAAGCTTTCTTT.

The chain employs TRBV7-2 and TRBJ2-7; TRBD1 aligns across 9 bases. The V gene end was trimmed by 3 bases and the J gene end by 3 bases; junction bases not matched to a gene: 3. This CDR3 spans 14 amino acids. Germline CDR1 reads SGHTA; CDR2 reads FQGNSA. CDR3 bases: TGTGCCAGCAGCTTCAGGGGACAGGGCTACGAGCAGTACTTC. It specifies CASSFRGQGYEQYF.

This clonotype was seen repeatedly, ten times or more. For the CDR3, the DNA is TGTGCCAGCACTCTGAGCTCCTACAATGAGCAGTTCTTC. Its protein is CASTLSSYNEQFF. The genes are TRBV2 and TRBJ2-1; unclear D gene. Germline CDR1 and CDR2: SNHLY and FYNNEI. Between the trimmed V and J ends, which lost 7 bases and 0 bases, there was a span of 7 bases. This CDR3 contains 13 residues.

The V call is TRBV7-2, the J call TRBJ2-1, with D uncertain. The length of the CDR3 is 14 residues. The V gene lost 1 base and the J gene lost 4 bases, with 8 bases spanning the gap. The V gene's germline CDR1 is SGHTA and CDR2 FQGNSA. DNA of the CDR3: TGTGCCAGCAGCTTAGTTGCTCGATACAATGAGCAGTTCTTC. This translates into CASSLVARYNEQFF.

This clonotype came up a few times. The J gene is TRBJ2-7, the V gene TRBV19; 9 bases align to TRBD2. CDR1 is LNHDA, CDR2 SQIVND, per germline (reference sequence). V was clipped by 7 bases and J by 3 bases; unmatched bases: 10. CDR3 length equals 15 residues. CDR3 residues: CASKDTSGWDYEQYF. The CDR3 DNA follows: TGTGCCAGTAAAGACACTAGCGGGTGGGACTACGAGCAGTACTTC. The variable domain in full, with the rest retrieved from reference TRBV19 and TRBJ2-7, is DGGITQSPKYLFRKEGQNVTLSCEQNLNHDAMYWYRQDPGQGLRLIYYSQIVNDFQKGDIAEGYSVSREKKESFPLTVTSAQKNPTAFYLCASKDTSGWDYEQYFGPGTRLTVT.

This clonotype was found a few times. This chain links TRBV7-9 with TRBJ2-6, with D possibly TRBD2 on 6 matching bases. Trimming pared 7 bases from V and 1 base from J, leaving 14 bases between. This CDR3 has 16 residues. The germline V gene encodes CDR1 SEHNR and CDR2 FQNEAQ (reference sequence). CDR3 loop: CASTPPGRSGANVLTF. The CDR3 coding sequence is TGTGCCAGCACCCCCCCAGGGAGGTCTGGGGCCAACGTCCTGACTTTC.